This T cell receptor (beta chain) was profiled in a study of blood T cell repertoires in COVID-19. The wider study: Both acute and convalescent COVID-19 samples were obtained from the United States, Italy and Spain. T cells, B-cell-depleted T cells, or PBMCs supplied cDNA or gDNA.

Study processing details: Estimation of nucleated cell counts relied on the amplification of reference gene primers. Method: immunoSEQ multiplex PCR; TCRdb's copy keeps in-frame clones and lacks some. V, J and clone size are those of that table, while D and trimming were read from the DNA. The sample holds some 130,000 clones, roughly 80% seen once. The CDR3 is made up of 14 amino acids. From germline, CDR1 is SGHDT and CDR2 YYEEEE. Trimming shortened V by 7 bases and J by 0 bases, and 13 bases separated the two germline ends. The chain employs TRBV5-6 and TRBJ1-1, with a tentative D call TRBD1 (5 bases). The receptor was derived from a man in his sixties who had recovered from COVID-19. The sequencing sample was made of peripheral blood. Written as DNA, the CDR3 is TGTGCCAGCGGGTGGAGACAGATGAACACTGAAGCTTTCTTT. It codes for CASGWRQMNTEAFF. Variable domain in full (rest from reference TRBV5-6 and TRBJ1-1): DAGVTQSPTHLIKTRGQQVTLRCSPKSGHDTVSWYQQALGQGPQFIFQYYEEEERQRGNFPDRFSGHQFPNYSSELNVNALLLGDSALYLCASGWRQMNTEAFFGQGTRLTVV.